One and the same sample provided the 8 T cell receptor beta chains below, sequenced in a study of identical twins. TCRdb re-analysed the 5' RACE reads in MiXCR, keeping a single row per CDR3 protein. The data show 200,000 to 300,000 distinct CDR3 sequences, about 7% seen once. The same specimen was also included in a second study, on yellow fever vaccine responses in identical twins.

The specimen was memory (CD45RO+) T cells sorted from blood. The receptors were sampled from a young woman in good health.

This clonotype was counted between two and nine times. The chain employs TRBV18 and TRBJ2-5, with 9 positions matching TRBD1. Germline V CDR1 and CDR2: KGHSH, LQKENI. CDR3 length: 17 residues. Trimming removed 2 bases from V and 2 bases from J; junction bases left unmatched: 9. This CDR3 is CASSPIPDRGAQETQYF. Written as DNA, the CDR3 is TGTGCCAGCTCACCAATCCCGGACAGGGGAGCGCAAGAGACCCAGTACTTC. Based on the CDR3 plus reference TRBV18 and TRBJ2-5, the full variable domain is NAGVMQNPRHLVRRRGQEARLRCSPMKGHSHVYWYRQLPEEGLKFMVYLQKENIIDESGMPKERFSAEFPKEGPSILRIQQVVRGDSAAYFCASSPIPDRGAQETQYFGPGTRLLVL.

In its sample, this clonotype was seen a few times. J is TRBJ2-2 and V is TRBV11-2, with D possibly TRBD1 on 6 matching bases. V lost 5 bases and J lost 5, with 21 bases in between. In germline, CDR1 is SGHAT, CDR2 FQNNGV. This CDR3 comprises 17 residues. The DNA for the CDR3 is TGTGCCAGCAGCCCCAAACCACCGGGACATCTAACCGGGGAGCTGTTTTTT. Translating it yields CASSPKPPGHLTGELFF.

This clonotype was observed a handful of times. DNA for the CDR3: TGTGCCAGCAGCCAAATTAGCGGGAGGGCGTACGAGCAGTACTTC. This codes for CASSQISGRAYEQYF. This rearrangement joins TRBV14 to TRBJ2-7, with 11 bases identical to TRBD2. With 2 bases clipped from V and 4 bases from J, the junction kept 4 bases outside the gene matches. The CDR3 contains 15 residues. Germline-derived CDR1 and CDR2 are SGHDN and FVKESK.

The V gene is TRBV28, the J gene TRBJ1-3, with D possibly TRBD1 on 5 matching bases. Per the germline V gene, CDR1 is MDHEN and CDR2 is SYDVKM. The V gene lost 5 bases and the J gene lost 0 bases, with 11 bases spanning the gap. The CDR3 covers 15 residues. The CDR3 is CASSRPGASGNTIYF. CDR3 in DNA: TGTGCCAGCAGTAGGCCCGGGGCCTCTGGAAACACCATATATTTT.

This clonotype was found many times. The gene calls are TRBV6-1 and TRBJ2-6; no definite D call. Germline CDR1 and CDR2: MNHNS and SASEGT. Trimming pared 10 bases from V and 4 bases from J, leaving 11 bases between. The CDR3 sequence is 13 residues long. The CDR3 sequence is CATHPPGANVLTF. In DNA form, the CDR3 reads TGTGCCACTCACCCTCCAGGGGCCAACGTCCTGACTTTC.

V usage is TRBV4-1 and J usage is TRBJ1-4, with D unclear. Germline values: CDR1 MGHRA, CDR2 YSYEKL. CDR3 length equals 16 residues. Trimming took off 5 bases at V and 4 bases at J, with 17 bases between the two ends. The CDR3 loop reads CASSEADGPYNEKLFF. In DNA form, the CDR3 reads TGCGCCAGCAGCGAAGCCGACGGGCCCTATAATGAAAAACTGTTTTTT.

This sequence joins TRBV20-1 and TRBJ2-7; D might be TRBD2 (6 bases). The CDR3 covers 16 residues. Between the trimmed V and J ends, which lost 1 base and 4 bases, there was a span of 20 bases. From germline, CDR1 is DFQATT and CDR2 SNEGSKA (reference sequence). CDR3 bases: TGCAGTGCTAGAGGAGGAGGGGCTTTTAGTGGGTACGAGCAGTACTTC. Translating gives CSARGGGAFSGYEQYF.

This clonotype has a handful of counts. The chain recombines TRBV2 with TRBJ2-1, with D tentatively TRBD2 (6 bases). The germline V and J ends were trimmed by 10 bases and 5 bases, with 24 bases remaining between them. The CDR3 sequence is 16 residues long. Germline CDR1 and CDR2: SNHLY and FYNNEI. The DNA of the CDR3 is TGTGCCACCCGCGGGGTCGGGCCCCCCGACGACAATGAGCAGTTCTTC. Amino acid sequence: CATRGVGPPDDNEQFF.